This passage covers 12 T cell receptor beta chains from one sample sequenced in a study of blood T cell repertoires in COVID-19. Some clones are missing from TCRdb's copy, which holds only in-frame ones; the method was immunoSEQ multiplex PCR. The repertoire holds roughly 130,000 clones, around 87% seen once, with more than 3.5% in the top ten. The specimen was peripheral blood. These receptors were taken from a woman aged 60-70 years with acute or convalescent COVID-19.

Concerning this clone itself: The junction differs from germline at one of its ends, possibly a read error. CDR3 sequence: CASSVRAELYGYTF. DNA for the CDR3: TGTGCTAGTAGTGTGCGGGCGGAACTGTATGGCTACACCTTC. The chain has TRBV19 and TRBJ1-2; D is unresolved. CDR1 and CDR2 from the germline V gene are LNHDA and SQIVND (reference sequence). This CDR3 comprises 14 residues.

This chain connects TRBV10-1 to TRBJ2-3, with a tentative D call TRBD1 (5 bases). Germline V gene lookup returns CDR1 WNHNN and CDR2 SYGVQD (reference sequence). The CDR3 is 12 residues long. Trimming removed 3 bases at V and 7 bases at J, with 8 bases between. CDR3 DNA: TGCGCCAGCAGTGACACAGGAAATACGCAGTATTTT. Translating gives CASSDTGNTQYF.

This chain connects TRBV4-2 to TRBJ1-5; D not resolved. CDR3 length equals 15 residues. V dropped 0 bases and J dropped 6 bases, with 12 bases sitting between them. Germline CDR1 reads LGHNA; CDR2 reads YNFKEQ. The CDR3 spells CASSQDGLRGQPQHF. For the CDR3, the DNA is TGTGCCAGCAGCCAAGATGGGCTGCGGGGTCAGCCCCAGCATTTT.

The chain uses TRBV6-5 and TRBJ1-2, with D tentatively TRBD1 (6 bases). The CDR3 has 15 amino acids. In germline, CDR1 is MNHEY, CDR2 SVGAGI. Trimming shortened V by 5 bases and J by 5 bases, and 18 bases separated the two germline ends. The chain's CDR3 is CASSTALQGWYGYTF. The CDR3 nucleotides are TGTGCCAGCAGTACTGCCCTACAGGGATGGTATGGCTACACCTTC.

V usage is TRBV27 and J usage is TRBJ2-1, with a possible D match to TRBD2 (6 bases). CDR3 size: 15 residues. Germline loops: CDR1 MNHEY, CDR2 SMNVEV (reference sequence). With 2 bases removed from V and 3 bases from J, the gap between germline ends came to 11 bases. The chain's CDR3 is CASSLGGKFYNEQFF. The CDR3 bases are TGTGCCAGCAGTTTAGGGGGGAAGTTCTACAATGAGCAGTTCTTC.

V is TRBV30 and J is TRBJ2-1; a possible D gene is TRBD2 (6 bases). V lost 1 base and J lost 13, with 8 bases in between. Germline values: CDR1 GTSNPN, CDR2 SVGIG (reference sequence). The CDR3 contains 10 residues. The CDR3 region is CAWSAEGQFF. DNA of the CDR3: TGTGCCTGGAGTGCGGAGGGCCAGTTCTTC.

This clone was seen a single time. The chain uses TRBV24-1 and TRBJ2-1; D may be TRBD2 (7 bases). Germline CDR1 KGHDR, CDR2 SFDVKD. This CDR3 region has 17 residues. V lost 4 bases to trimming and J lost 10 bases, with 25 bases between them. CDR3 residues: CATSDSLGGAGVGEQFF. CDR3 in DNA: TGTGCCACCAGTGACTCTCTGGGGGGCGCGGGAGTAGGAGAGCAGTTCTTC.

This chain joins TRBV2 and TRBJ2-1, with TRBD2 matching over 7 bases. The trim removed 6 bases at V and 3 bases at J, leaving 5 bases unmatched. This CDR3 spans 14 amino acids. Germline-derived CDR1 and CDR2 are SNHLY and FYNNEI. The CDR3 nucleotides are TGTGCCAGCAGAGGACTAGGGAACTACAATGAGCAGTTCTTC. The encoded protein is CASRGLGNYNEQFF. Variable domain in full (rest from reference TRBV2 and TRBJ2-1): EPEVTQTPSHQVTQMGQEVILRCVPISNHLYFYWYRQILGQKVEFLVSFYNNEISEKSEIFDDQFSVERPDGSNFTLKIRSTKLEDSAMYFCASRGLGNYNEQFFGPGTRLTVL.

This chain connects TRBV19 to TRBJ1-5; 8 bases line up with TRBD1. With V trimmed by 4 bases and J by 5 bases, 4 bases remained unmatched. The CDR3 is made up of 14 amino acids. CDR1 LNHDA and CDR2 SQIVND come from the germline V gene (reference sequence). This chain's CDR3 is CASSKTGADQPQHF. CDR3 coding DNA: TGTGCCAGTAGTAAGACAGGGGCCGATCAGCCCCAGCATTTT.

The CDR3 DNA sequence: TGTGCCAGCAGTTCGCAGGGCACTGAAGCTTTCTTT. It translates to CASSSQGTEAFF. This chain connects TRBV6-5 to TRBJ1-1; D possibly corresponds to TRBD1 (5 bases). Trimming left V 4 bases short and J 4 bases short, with 7 bases between. The CDR3 is 12 amino acids. Germline V gene data show CDR1 as MNHEY and CDR2 as SVGAGI.

The genes are TRBV2 and TRBJ1-3, with 7 bases identical to TRBD1. Germline assignment: CDR1 SNHLY and CDR2 FYNNEI. Unmatched junction bases numbered 5, after V lost 4 bases and J lost 2 bases. The CDR3 has 15 residues. This chain's CDR3 is CASSGVTGAGNTIYF. CDR3 sequence (DNA): TGTGCCAGCAGTGGGGTAACAGGGGCTGGAAACACCATATATTTT. Based on the CDR3 plus reference TRBV2 and TRBJ1-3, the full variable domain is EPEVTQTPSHQVTQMGQEVILRCVPISNHLYFYWYRQILGQKVEFLVSFYNNEISEKSEIFDDQFSVERPDGSNFTLKIRSTKLEDSAMYFCASSGVTGAGNTIYFGEGSWLTVV.

In DNA, the CDR3 is TGTGCCAGCAGCCAAGATGGCGGTTTCTATGGCTACACCTTC. This codes for CASSQDGGFYGYTF. The rearrangement uses TRBV3-1 (or the pseudogene TRBV3-2) and TRBJ1-2; D unresolved. The CDR3 is made up of 14 amino acids. Germline V gene data show CDR1 as LGHDT and CDR2 as YNNKEL (reference sequence). V lost 0 bases and J 4 bases, leaving 9 bases between the germline ends.